The present T cell receptor beta chain was sequenced within a study of immune evolution from preneoplasia to lung adenocarcinoma. This CDR3 is 15 amino acids long. Trimming cost V 1 base and J 2 bases; bases outside gene matches: 6. The V gene's germline CDR1 is SGHKS and CDR2 YYEKEE (reference sequence). Using immunoSEQ multiplex PCR, the repertoire was profiled, and TCRdb retains in-frame clones only, with some absent. The sample contains about 12,000 clones, approximately 81% of which appear only once. V usage is TRBV5-5 and J usage is TRBJ2-7, with TRBD2 matching 7 bases. The receptor was isolated from a person between 50 and 69 years old with lung adenocarcinoma. Material for sequencing was FFPE tissue from an adenomatous hyperplasia lung lesion. Subset noted: atypical adenomatous hyperplasia (AAH), lung preneoplasia. CDR3 sequence reads: CASSLSGTMTYEQYF. In nucleotides, the CDR3 is TGTGCCAGCAGCTTGAGCGGGACCATGACCTACGAGCAGTACTTC. The whole variable domain, remainder taken from reference TRBV5-5 and TRBJ2-7, is DAGVTQSPTHLIKTRGQQVTLRCSPISGHKSVSWYQQVLGQGPQFIFQYYEKEERGRGNFPDRFSARQFPNYSSELNVNALLLGDSALYLCASSLSGTMTYEQYFGPGTRLTVT.